The rows below give T cell receptor beta chains drawn from one sample of a study of CD8+ T cells in alopecia areata. Data came from immunoSEQ multiplex PCR; TCRdb stores just in-frame clones and leaves some out. The sample yields 170,000 or so clones, 50% to 60% seen once. The starting material was CD4+ T cells sorted from blood, obtained at week 0. The origin of the receptors is a human donor with alopecia areata. Both conserved end residues are part of each CDR3. Each record gives: J gene, D gene, V gene, clone size, CDR3 protein, CDR3 DNA. The D gene is left open where the match is weak. Some rows have no size entry. The others give once, few or many, or a class for an expanded clone.

TRBJ1-4	-	TRBV15	-	CATSGVYEKLFF	TGTGCCACCTCAGGGGTCTATGAAAAACTGTTTTTT
TRBJ2-3	TRBD1	TRBV4-1	once	CASSQRLGQGFTDTQYF	TGCGCCAGCAGCCAGCGTTTAGGACAGGGGTTCACAGATACGCAGTATTTT
TRBJ1-5	-	TRBV23-1	many	CASSNYGTGRKKGNQPQHF	TGCGCCAGCAGTAACTACGGAACGGGACGGAAGAAGGGGAATCAGCCCCAGCATTTT
TRBJ1-5	-	TRBV30	-	CAWNRINQPQHF	TGTGCCTGGAACAGGATCAATCAGCCCCAGCATTTT
TRBJ1-2	-	TRBV29-1	-	CSVAVANYGYTF	TGCAGCGTTGCCGTCGCTAACTATGGCTACACCTTC
TRBJ2-3	-	TRBV29-1	-	CSVEDIATDTQYF	TGCAGCGTTGAAGATATCGCCACAGATACGCAGTATTTT
TRBJ1-2	-	TRBV4-1	-	CASSEGPGTSYGYTF	TGCGCCAGCAGCGAAGGTCCAGGGACCTCCTATGGCTACACCTTC
TRBJ1-1	-	TRBV5-1	-	CASSPPGNTEAFF	TGCGCCAGCAGCCCCCCAGGGAACACTGAAGCTTTCTTT
TRBJ1-5	-	TRBV29-1	-	CSVGTRNQPQHF	TGCAGCGTTGGAACAAGAAATCAGCCCCAGCATTTT
TRBJ1-5	-	TRBV19	-	CASSNDRSNQPQHF	TGTGCCAGTAGCAATGACAGATCCAATCAGCCCCAGCATTTT
TRBJ1-5	TRBD1	TRBV19	few	CASSIRPTGINQPQHF	TGTGCCAGTAGTATTCGACCGACAGGGATCAATCAGCCCCAGCATTTT
TRBJ1-5	-	TRBV30	-	CAWSPGINQPQHF	TGTGCCTGGAGTCCAGGGATCAATCAGCCCCAGCATTTT
TRBJ2-1	TRBD2	TRBV14	few	CASSPMPGTSGVVYNEQFF	TGTGCCAGCAGCCCTATGCCTGGGACTAGCGGGGTTGTCTACAATGAGCAGTTCTTC
TRBJ2-1	TRBD2	TRBV19	-	CASSIDWLAGGKNQFF	TGTGCCAGTAGTATAGATTGGCTAGCGGGGGGAAAGAATCAGTTCTTC
TRBJ2-7	TRBD1	TRBV4-1	-	CASSQDPQGVSSYEQYF	TGCGCCAGCAGCCAAGACCCACAGGGGGTGAGCTCCTACGAGCAGTACTTC
TRBJ2-3	-	TRBV30	few	CAWSPGSTDTQYF	TGTGCCTGGAGTCCGGGGAGCACAGATACGCAGTATTTT
TRBJ1-5	-	TRBV4-1	many	CASSFEYRSNQPQHF	TGCGCCAGCAGTTTCGAGTATCGGAGCAATCAGCCCCAGCATTTT
TRBJ2-5	-	TRBV28	-	CASVRGGTQYF	TGTGCCAGCGTCAGGGGCGGGACCCAGTACTTC
TRBJ1-3	-	TRBV7-9	-	CASFRPGNTIYF	TGTGCCAGCTTCAGACCTGGAAACACCATATATTTT
TRBJ2-3	-	TRBV2	-	CASSEPAGTATSTDTQYF	TGTGCCAGCAGTGAACCGGCGGGAACTGCTACTAGCACAGATACGCAGTATTTT
TRBJ2-1	TRBD1	TRBV6-5	-	CATRDSHNEQFF	TGTGCCACCAGGGACAGCCACAATGAGCAGTTCTTC
TRBJ1-4	TRBD1	TRBV5-1	-	CASSLDRGPEKLFF	TGCGCCAGCAGCTTGGACAGGGGTCCTGAAAAACTGTTTTTT
TRBJ1-6	TRBD1	TRBV29-1	-	CSVGDRGDSPLHF	TGCAGCGTTGGGGACAGGGGGGATTCACCCCTCCACTTT
TRBJ2-7	-	TRBV18	-	CASSPPLQRSYEQYF	TGTGCCAGCTCACCACCGCTACAGCGTTCCTACGAGCAGTACTTC
TRBJ2-7	-	TRBV5-4	-	CASSLVLQGRKEQYF	TGTGCCAGCAGCTTGGTCCTCCAGGGGAGAAAAGAGCAGTACTTC
TRBJ2-5	TRBD1	TRBV23-1	-	CAKDRVVVETQYF	TGCGCCAAGGACAGGGTGGTAGTAGAGACCCAGTACTTC
TRBJ2-4	-	TRBV30	-	CAWSPDSVGNIQYF	TGTGCCTGGAGTCCTGACAGCGTTGGAAACATTCAGTACTTC
TRBJ2-7	-	TRBV27	-	CASSSIDRMTYEQYF	TGTGCCAGCAGTTCCATCGACAGGATGACCTACGAGCAGTACTTC
TRBJ1-1	-	TRBV27	-	CASGYRFNTEAFF	TGTGCCAGCGGTTACAGGTTCAACACTGAAGCTTTCTTT
TRBJ2-7	TRBD1	TRBV29-1	few	CSVTTGGEQYF	TGCAGCGTTACCACAGGGGGCGAGCAGTACTTC
TRBJ1-2	-	TRBV6-5	-	CASSYSKGYGYTF	TGTGCCAGCAGTTACTCGAAGGGCTATGGCTACACCTTC
TRBJ2-6	-	TRBV29-1	few	CSVEGGSGANVLTF	TGCAGCGTTGAAGGAGGGTCTGGGGCCAACGTCCTGACTTTC
TRBJ1-2	TRBD1	TRBV5-1	-	CASSQSRGADGYTF	TGCGCCAGCAGCCAAAGCAGGGGGGCTGATGGCTACACCTTC
TRBJ2-7	-	TRBV20-1	-	CSARGGLEQYF	TGCAGTGCTAGAGGGGGACTCGAGCAGTACTTC
TRBJ1-1	TRBD1	TRBV5-1	few	CASSLEGALTEAFF	TGCGCCAGCAGTTTGGAGGGGGCGCTTACTGAAGCTTTCTTT
TRBJ2-5	-	TRBV30	-	CAWRKGPNQETQYF	TGTGCCTGGAGAAAAGGACCAAATCAAGAGACCCAGTACTTC
TRBJ2-3	-	TRBV2	-	CASIPWTGTDTQYF	TGTGCCAGCATTCCCTGGACAGGCACAGATACGCAGTATTTT
TRBJ1-4	TRBD1	TRBV6-6	-	CASRQGGNEKLFF	TGTGCCAGCAGGCAGGGGGGAAATGAAAAACTGTTTTTT
TRBJ2-1	-	TRBV29-1	-	CSVVLPGTSSYNEQFF	TGCAGCGTTGTGTTGCCCGGGACAAGCTCCTACAATGAGCAGTTCTTC
TRBJ2-1	-	TRBV25-1	-	CASSEWLGEQFF	TGTGCCAGCAGTGAATGGTTGGGTGAGCAGTTCTTC
TRBJ2-1	-	TRBV29-1	-	CSVADLGGRGPREQFF	TGCAGCGTCGCTGATCTCGGGGGGCGGGGTCCACGGGAGCAGTTCTTC
TRBJ1-2	-	TRBV11-2	-	CASSLDLRTDYGYTF	TGTGCCAGCAGCTTAGATCTCAGGACGGACTATGGCTACACCTTC
TRBJ2-7	TRBD1	TRBV6-5	-	CASSGGQGISEQYF	TGTGCCAGCAGCGGGGGACAGGGGATCTCCGAGCAGTACTTC
TRBJ1-6	-	TRBV10-3	-	CAISDDGHSPLHF	TGTGCCATCAGTGATGACGGGCATTCACCCCTCCACTTT
TRBJ1-5	-	TRBV7-9	-	CASSLLDSGGGQPQHF	TGTGCCAGCAGCCTACTTGACTCGGGAGGGGGTCAGCCCCAGCATTTT
TRBJ2-2	-	TRBV6-1	-	CASSGAEYVGELFF	TGTGCCAGCAGTGGCGCGGAATACGTCGGGGAGCTGTTTTTT
TRBJ1-5	-	TRBV4-1	-	CASSQDPDQPQHF	TGCGCCAGCAGCCAAGACCCTGATCAGCCCCAGCATTTT
TRBJ2-3	TRBD2	TRBV29-1	-	CSVEASGGHYTQYF	TGCAGCGTTGAAGCTAGCGGGGGGCATTATACGCAGTATTTT
TRBJ1-1	-	TRBV29-1	few	CSVEPRLKNTEAFF	TGCAGCGTTGAACCCAGACTCAAGAACACTGAAGCTTTCTTT
TRBJ1-2	-	TRBV2	-	CASRPGQLSGGYTF	TGTGCCAGCAGGCCCGGACAGCTCTCTGGCGGCTACACCTTC
TRBJ2-1	TRBD2	TRBV30	few	CAWNLAGPSNEQFF	TGTGCCTGGAACCTAGCGGGGCCTAGCAATGAGCAGTTCTTC
TRBJ2-3	TRBD1	TRBV29-1	few	CSVDTPGQGPTDTQYF	TGCAGCGTTGATACGCCGGGACAGGGACCCACAGATACGCAGTATTTT